The 9 T cell receptor beta chains in this list originate from one sample, sequenced in a study of blood T cell repertoires in COVID-19 (TCRdb year 2020). The library was built by means of the immunoSEQ multiplex PCR assay. TCRdb took over this immuneACCESS table, retaining in-frame rearrangements with V and J assigned. Such tables are incomplete; in checked studies, under half of the missing clones stem from an unresolved V gene, and the remainder is unexplained. A total of 200,000 to 250,000 clones appear in this sample, over 80% of them only once. The biggest ten clones account for less than 3.5% of the sample. The sample comprised peripheral blood. The source of these receptors is a man aged 30 to 39 with COVID-19, enrolled during active disease.

This clone showed up just once. The V and J genes are TRBV19 and TRBJ2-3, with TRBD1 matching over 7 bases. V lost 3 bases to trimming and J lost 4 bases; unmatched junction nucleotides: 7. The V gene's germline CDR1 is LNHDA and CDR2 SQIVND (reference sequence). The CDR3 covers 15 residues. The CDR3 nucleotides are TGTGCCAGTAGTATCGGCAGGGGGTTGGCAGATACGCAGTATTTT. As protein: CASSIGRGLADTQYF.

The V and J genes are TRBV19 and TRBJ1-2, with D possibly matching TRBD1 (6 bases). Trimming left V 5 bases short and J 8 bases short, with 21 bases between. The CDR3 contains 15 residues. Germline V gives CDR1 LNHDA, CDR2 SQIVND (reference sequence). This CDR3 reads CASSLHRDVRMGYTF. The CDR3 nucleotides read TGTGCCAGTAGTCTCCACAGGGACGTGAGGATGGGCTACACCTTC. Full variable domain (missing parts from reference TRBV19 and TRBJ1-2): DGGITQSPKYLFRKEGQNVTLSCEQNLNHDAMYWYRQDPGQGLRLIYYSQIVNDFQKGDIAEGYSVSREKKESFPLTVTSAQKNPTAFYLCASSLHRDVRMGYTFGSGTRLTVV.

V gene TRBV18 combines with J gene TRBJ1-1; 12 positions agree with TRBD1. Germline V gene lookup returns CDR1 KGHSH and CDR2 LQKENI. The CDR3 spans 15 residues. V trimming: 4 bases; J trimming: 7 bases; junction bases outside the gene matches: 7. For the CDR3, the DNA is TGTGCCAGCTCACGCTACGGGACAGGGGGCATTGAAGCTTTCTTT. Its protein product is CASSRYGTGGIEAFF.

The rearrangement joins TRBV30 to TRBJ2-3; D call uncertain. Germline CDR1 and CDR2: GTSNPN and SVGIG (reference sequence). CDR3 length: 13 amino acids. V gave up 4 bases and J gave up 1 base, with 9 bases separating them. The CDR3 bases are TGTGCCTGGACCCGCCCAGGCACAGATACGCAGTATTTT. Translating it yields CAWTRPGTDTQYF.

The chain combines TRBV19 with TRBJ2-7; D might be TRBD1 (5 bases). Germline V CDR1 and CDR2: LNHDA, SQIVND (reference sequence). The ends were cut back, 1 base at V and 1 base at J, with 14 bases in the middle. The CDR3 runs to 16 residues. CDR3 sequence (DNA): TGTGCCAGTAGTATAGGGGGCTTTAGCCCATCCTACGAGCAGTACTTC. This translates into CASSIGGFSPSYEQYF.

This chain connects TRBV10-3 to TRBJ2-7; perhaps TRBD2 as D (6 bases). The CDR3 sequence is 16 residues long. Germline CDR1 is ENHRY and CDR2 is SYGVKD. V lost 2 bases to trimming and J lost 6 bases, with 20 bases between them. The DNA for the CDR3 is TGTGCCATCAGTGAGCCCCCTGGGGGAGGACGGGGCGAGCAGTACTTC. Its translation is CAISEPPGGGRGEQYF.

This rearrangement joins TRBV7-8 to TRBJ1-6; D perhaps matches TRBD1 (5 bases). V lost 1 base and J lost 9, with 10 bases in between. CDR1 SGHVS and CDR2 FQNEAQ come from the germline V gene. This CDR3 contains 14 residues. CDR3 sequence reads: CASSLVQGGSPLHF. The CDR3 DNA follows: TGTGCCAGCAGCTTAGTGCAGGGTGGTTCACCCCTCCACTTT.

This sequence joins TRBV5-1 and TRBJ1-5; TRBD1 matches 9 bases. The germline gives CDR1 SGHRS, CDR2 YFSETQ. Trimming cost V 4 bases and J 6 bases; bases outside gene matches: 2. The CDR3 contains 13 residues. The DNA for the CDR3 is TGCGCCAGCAGCATACAGGGGGCTCAGCCCCAGCATTTT. Translating it yields CASSIQGAQPQHF.

This chain connects TRBV5-4 to TRBJ1-5; the D is unclear. Per germline, CDR1 SGHNT and CDR2 YYREEE (reference sequence). Trimming shortened V by 1 base and J by 0 bases, and 8 bases separated the two germline ends. The CDR3 spans 15 residues. As DNA, the CDR3 is TGTGCCAGCAGCTTGAACGGTAATAGCAATCAGCCCCAGCATTTT. It encodes CASSLNGNSNQPQHF.